The 3 T cell receptor beta chains below all came from one sample that was sequenced in a study of beta chain features in type 1 diabetes. The investigators reverse transcribed all of the isolated RNA, so they sequenced expressed TCRB transcripts. TCRdb's copy holds only in-frame clones and misses some; the assay was immunoSEQ multiplex PCR. This table holds under 850,000 clones, roughly an eighth found once. No cognate antigen is known for these TCRs. The study, taken as a whole, reports: TCRB CDR3 length was moderately but significantly reduced in all four CD4+ subsets of Type 1 diabetes patients.

Sequenced material: naive CD4+ T cells from blood. Receptors were obtained from a man in his late teens or twenties with type 1 diabetes.

The chain employs TRBV4-1 and TRBJ2-5; TRBD2 is a possible D gene (6 bases). Trimming cost V 3 bases and J 1 base, with 15 bases left between them. This CDR3 region has 16 residues. Germline-derived CDR1 and CDR2 are MGHRA and YSYEKL. CDR3 sequence (DNA): TGCGCCAGCAGCCACCCCAAGGGACTCATCCAAGAGACCCAGTACTTC. Encoded protein: CASSHPKGLIQETQYF.

This clone was observed a handful of times. This chain uses TRBV20-1 with TRBJ1-3; a weak D match, TRBD1 (5 bases). This CDR3 has 11 residues. V lost 1 base, J lost 15 bases, and 13 bases lay in between. Germline V gene data show CDR1 as DFQATT and CDR2 as SNEGSKA (reference sequence). CDR3 coding DNA: TGCAGTGCTAGAGCCTTCGGGACCTCATATTTT. This codes for CSARAFGTSYF.

The rearrangement links TRBV5-4 to TRBJ2-6; D gene ambiguous. The CDR3 length is 13 residues. The germline gives CDR1 SGHNT, CDR2 YYREEE (reference sequence). The V end lost 2 bases, the J end lost 3 bases, and 3 bases lay between the germline ends. Here the CDR3 reads CASSLLGANVLTF. In DNA form, the CDR3 reads TGTGCCAGCAGCTTACTTGGGGCCAACGTCCTGACTTTC.